The sequence of this T cell receptor (beta chain) was determined in a study of shared clonotypes between healthy human individuals. In the study overall: Serving as donors were two women and three men, whose ages spanned 18 to 49. Broader study findings: Sequencing depth was predicted to influence how clonotypes are shared among donors. The generation probabilities recorded for non-shared clonotypes fell below those of clonotypes shared by all four donors.

Subsets obtained from CD4+ cells comprised CD45RA+ naive and CD45RA-negative memory cells. Concerning this clone itself: The antigen is undetermined.

The data were produced by immunoSEQ multiplex PCR, yet TCRdb's version contains in-frame clones alone and is incomplete. The sample carries approximately 1.4 million clones, 95% to 99% recorded once. Germline CDR1 is LNHNV and CDR2 is YYDKDF (reference sequence). The CDR3 sequence is 14 residues long. V was shortened by 7 bases and J by 0 bases, with 9 bases between the two germline ends. The chain joins TRBV15 to TRBJ2-2, with D hard to call. The specimen sequenced was naive CD4+ T cells sorted from blood. Regarding subset: CD45RA+ positively selected. The receptor was isolated from a man aged 25 to 40 in good health. CDR3 nucleotide sequence: TGTGCCACCACCACGCCAGCGAACACCGGGGAGCTGTTTTTT. It specifies CATTTPANTGELFF.